This TCR beta chain was identified in a study of patients with pleural tuberculosis. This clonotype was observed at least ten times. V lost 1 base and J lost 4, with 13 bases in between. The CDR3 extends over 15 amino acids. The germline V gene encodes CDR1 LGHNA and CDR2 YSLEER. TCRdb itself ran the reads through MiXCR, one entry per CDR3 protein. The repertoire includes tens of thousands of distinct CDR3 sequences, under 20% of them detected once, and under 4% sits in the top ten. The V call is TRBV4-3, the J call TRBJ1-1, with D hard to call. The material sequenced was peripheral blood. This receptor was taken from a human donor with pleural tuberculosis. The CDR3 nucleotides are TGCGCCAGCAGCCAAGCTGCGGCCCGGGGCACTGAAGCTTTCTTT. Protein: CASSQAAARGTEAFF.